This is a list of T cell receptor beta chains from one sample in a study of shared clonotypes between healthy human individuals. The repertoire was sequenced with immunoSEQ multiplex PCR; TCRdb's copy has only in-frame clones and lacks some. The data contain under 650,000 clones, about 96% of them singletons. The material sequenced was naive CD4+ T cells sorted from blood. Receptors were obtained from a woman aged 30 to 39 in good health. Both conserved end residues are part of each CDR3. Size tells how often a clone was seen (once, few, many) or the class of an expanded clone, and some rows leave it out.

V	J	size	CDR3
TRBV6-1	TRBJ2-5	-	CASSERTGGRAKETQYF
TRBV28	TRBJ2-6	-	CASRRTGSGANVLTF
TRBV14	TRBJ1-3	-	CASSALWTGPGNTIYF
TRBV28	TRBJ1-4	-	CASSLSPGRINEKLFF
TRBV6-1	TRBJ1-2	-	CASSEAGQGLANYGYTF
TRBV4-2	-	-	CASSQGGLAGGYEQYF
TRBV2	TRBJ1-2	few	CASSEGYYGYTF
TRBV21-1	TRBJ1-1	-	CASMGRHTEAFF
TRBV6-6	TRBJ2-7	-	CASSYSGADEQYF
TRBV6-5	TRBJ2-5	-	CASRSTYQETQYF
TRBV30	TRBJ2-7	-	CAWRTSGEQYF
TRBV7-9	TRBJ1-5	-	CASSLGSENQPQHF
TRBV27	TRBJ1-5	once	CASRTDRAGQPQHF
TRBV2	TRBJ2-1	-	CASSDRLDYNEQFF
TRBV28	TRBJ1-5	-	CASALQGVGNQPQHF
TRBV9	TRBJ2-3	-	CASSVDWGADTQYF
TRBV2	TRBJ1-1	-	CATKREGSPVGTEAFF